The 32 T cell receptor beta chains in this list originate from one sample, sequenced in a study of cytomegalovirus exposure and HLA in healthy donors. TCRdb's copy holds only in-frame clones and misses some; the assay was immunoSEQ multiplex PCR. The table includes 140,000 to 150,000 clones, roughly nine tenths detected once. The sequenced sample was PBMCs. All receptors derive from a man aged 18 to 29 in good health and CMV-seronegative.

V usage is TRBV11-3 and J usage is TRBJ2-7; no definite D call. Germline V gives CDR1 SGHNT, CDR2 YENEEA. Between the trimmed V and J ends, which lost 0 bases and 0 bases, there was a span of 9 bases. This CDR3 region has 15 residues. The CDR3 loop is CASSLDRVISYEQYF. As DNA, the CDR3 is TGTGCCAGCAGCTTAGATCGAGTCATCTCCTACGAGCAGTACTTC.

The chain employs TRBV7-3 and TRBJ1-2; the D gene is possibly TRBD1 (6 bases). Trimming left V 2 bases short and J 4 bases short, with 8 bases between. Germline CDR1 reads SGHTA; CDR2 reads FQGTGA. This CDR3 is built from 13 residues. The CDR3 protein is CASSLARGYGYTF. CDR3 in DNA: TGTGCCAGCAGCTTAGCCAGGGGCTATGGCTACACCTTC.

This clone appeared a single time. J is TRBJ1-4 and V is TRBV14; 8 nucleotides match TRBD1. The CDR3 covers 17 residues. Germline CDR1 SGHDN, CDR2 FVKESK. The V segment lost 6 bases and the J segment 7 bases; nucleotides outside the gene matches: 16. CDR3 amino acids: CASSPGQGYGGVEKLFF. The DNA for the CDR3 is TGTGCCAGCAGTCCTGGACAGGGCTATGGGGGAGTTGAAAAACTGTTTTTT.

This rearrangement joins TRBV18 to TRBJ2-7; possibly TRBD2 for D (5 bases). The V end lost 3 bases, the J end lost 2 bases, and 11 bases lay between the germline ends. The CDR3 is 14 amino acids. The V gene's germline CDR1 is KGHSH and CDR2 LQKENI. The CDR3 is CASSPRGQPYEQYV. In nucleotides, the CDR3 is TGTGCCAGCTCACCCCGGGGTCAACCCTACGAGCAGTACGTC.

The chain employs TRBV5-4 and TRBJ2-1; D might be TRBD1 (6 bases). CDR3 length: 15 residues. Germline assignment: CDR1 SGHNT and CDR2 YYREEE (reference sequence). The ends were cut back, 4 bases at V and 1 base at J, with 12 bases in the middle. CDR3 amino acids: CASSPPRGSYNEQFF. CDR3 DNA: TGTGCCAGCAGCCCCCCCAGGGGTTCCTACAATGAGCAGTTCTTC.

The genes are TRBV6-1 and TRBJ2-5, with D possibly being TRBD2 (5 bases). CDR1 MNHNS and CDR2 SASEGT come from the germline V gene. CDR3 length: 14 amino acids. Trimming took 5 bases from V and 2 from J, leaving 12 bases between them. The CDR3 DNA is TGTGCCAGCAGTTTTCGGCTAGCTCAAGAGACCCAGTACTTC. This gives the protein CASSFRLAQETQYF.

The rearrangement uses TRBV2 and TRBJ1-2, with 8 bases that match TRBD1. Per germline, CDR1 SNHLY and CDR2 FYNNEI. The CDR3 runs to 15 residues. The J segment lost 5 bases and the V segment lost 5 bases, leaving 10 bases of the junction unmatched. The CDR3 region has the DNA TGTGCCAGCAGTCTTAACAGGGGGACGATGTATGGCTACACCTTC. This sequence encodes CASSLNRGTMYGYTF. The variable domain in full, with the rest retrieved from reference TRBV2 and TRBJ1-2, is EPEVTQTPSHQVTQMGQEVILRCVPISNHLYFYWYRQILGQKVEFLVSFYNNEISEKSEIFDDQFSVERPDGSNFTLKIRSTKLEDSAMYFCASSLNRGTMYGYTFGSGTRLTVV.

J is TRBJ2-1 and V is TRBV7-9, with 9 bases lining up with TRBD1. The V gene's germline CDR1 is SEHNR and CDR2 FQNEAQ (reference sequence). V gave up 5 bases and J gave up 7 bases; unmatched junction bases: 9. This CDR3 comprises 15 residues. CDR3 nucleotides: TGTGCCAGCAGCCCACAGGGGGCGAGCTGGAATGAGCAGTTCTTC. This encodes CASSPQGASWNEQFF.

This clone was picked up one time. Written as DNA, the CDR3 is TGTGCCAGCAGTTTATATTACAGGGCGCAAGAGACCCAGTACTTC. Its protein product is CASSLYYRAQETQYF. The V gene is TRBV6-1, the J gene TRBJ2-5, with a tentative D call TRBD1 (6 bases). Trimming cost V 5 bases and J 2 bases, with 15 bases left between them. Germline CDR1 MNHNS, CDR2 SASEGT. The CDR3 runs 15 residues.

The chain couples TRBV7-2 to TRBJ1-1; 11 bases line up with TRBD1. Unmatched junction bases numbered 5, after V lost 5 bases and J lost 0 bases. Germline V CDR1 and CDR2: SGHTA, FQGNSA. The CDR3 covers 16 residues. The CDR3 DNA reads as TGTGCCAGCAGCATGGGACAGGGGGGATTGAACACTGAAGCTTTCTTT. Translation: CASSMGQGGLNTEAFF.

The V and J genes are TRBV5-1 and TRBJ2-5; 7 nucleotides agree with TRBD1. The germline CDR1 and CDR2 sequences are SGHRS and YFSETQ. The CDR3 sequence is 15 residues long. Germline trimming cut 1 base from V and 2 bases from J; bases unmatched to any gene: 5. The DNA of the CDR3 is TGCGCCAGCAGCTTGATAGGGACAGTACAAGAGACCCAGTACTTC. Protein product: CASSLIGTVQETQYF.

This chain connects TRBV5-1 to TRBJ2-5, with a weak D call TRBD1 (6 bases). CDR3 length equals 16 residues. The germline gives CDR1 SGHRS, CDR2 YFSETQ. Trimming removed 4 bases at V and 0 bases at J, with 16 bases between. The chain's CDR3 is CASSRHRVEDQETQYF. The DNA of the CDR3 is TGCGCCAGCAGCCGCCACAGGGTTGAGGACCAAGAGACCCAGTACTTC. Full variable domain (rest looked up from reference TRBV5-1 and TRBJ2-5): KAGVTQTPRYLIKTRGQQVTLSCSPISGHRSVSWYQQTPGQGLQFLFEYFSETQRNKGNFPGRFSGRQFSNSRSEMNVSTLELGDSALYLCASSRHRVEDQETQYFGPGTRLLVL.

The chain joins TRBV7-9 to TRBJ2-3; 13 bases map to TRBD2. Germline assignment: CDR1 SEHNR and CDR2 FQNEAQ (reference sequence). There are 15 residues in the CDR3. V was clipped by 6 bases and J by 6 bases; unmatched bases: 6. The CDR3 DNA follows: TGTGCCAGCAGTCGGACTAGCGGGAGTGGGGATACGCAGTATTTT. This encodes CASSRTSGSGDTQYF.

V and J are TRBV23-1 and TRBJ1-1; D possibly corresponds to TRBD1 (5 bases). TRBV23-1 is sorted into the ORF group, with uncertain function. The CDR3 covers 16 residues. V dropped 3 bases and J dropped 1 base, with 15 bases sitting between them. CDR3 loop: CASSQGQKRRNTEAFF. The CDR3 nucleotides read TGCGCCAGCAGTCAGGGGCAGAAGAGAAGGAACACTGAAGCTTTCTTT.

The chain employs TRBV4-1 and TRBJ2-3; 14 bases are shared with TRBD2. The CDR3 runs 19 residues. CDR1 and CDR2 from the germline V gene are MGHRA and YSYEKL. Trimming took 5 bases from V and 2 from J; bases not matched to a gene: 12. Here the CDR3 DNA reads TGCGCCAGCAGCTCCCTCCCCGGGACTAGCGGGGGTCCCACAGATACGCAGTATTTT. Protein product: CASSSLPGTSGGPTDTQYF.

The V call is TRBV15, the J call TRBJ1-1, with TRBD1 matching over 12 bases. Trimming took 6 bases from V and 2 from J; bases not matched to a gene: 7. Germline V gives CDR1 LNHNV, CDR2 YYDKDF (reference sequence). This CDR3 has 16 residues. The CDR3 sequence is CATSPGTGGVNTEAFF. CDR3 bases: TGTGCCACCAGTCCCGGGACAGGGGGCGTAAACACTGAAGCTTTCTTT.

This clone was seen only a few times. The rearrangement uses TRBV6-1 and TRBJ1-5; D not resolved. V was pared by 4 bases and J by 6 bases, with 16 bases between. CDR1 and CDR2 from the germline V gene are MNHNS and SASEGT. This CDR3 spans 15 amino acids. The CDR3 loop is CASSGYSGVGQPQHF. In DNA, the CDR3 is TGTGCCAGCAGTGGTTACTCCGGTGTTGGTCAGCCCCAGCATTTT.

This chain uses TRBV19 with TRBJ1-1; possibly TRBD1 for D (6 bases). There are 14 residues in the CDR3. From germline, CDR1 is LNHDA and CDR2 SQIVND (reference sequence). V was pared by 4 bases and J by 1 base, with 10 bases between. CDR3 in DNA: TGTGCCAGTAGTACCGGACAGAAGAACACTGAAGCTTTCTTT. Amino acids: CASSTGQKNTEAFF. The full variable domain, in which reference TRBV19 and TRBJ1-1 provide the parts outside the CDR3, is DGGITQSPKYLFRKEGQNVTLSCEQNLNHDAMYWYRQDPGQGLRLIYYSQIVNDFQKGDIAEGYSVSREKKESFPLTVTSAQKNPTAFYLCASSTGQKNTEAFFGQGTRLTVV.

The V gene is TRBV11-3, the J gene TRBJ1-1; D unresolved. The germline V gene has CDR1 SGHNT and CDR2 YENEEA. CDR3 length: 12 residues. V lost 1 base to trimming and J lost 11 bases, with 11 bases between them. The CDR3 region has the DNA TGTGCCAGCAGCTTAGGGGCCGGAGGGGCTTTCTTT. Translating it yields CASSLGAGGAFF.

This chain uses TRBV7-9 with TRBJ2-2; the D is unclear. The V gene lost 3 bases and the J gene lost 2 bases, with 10 bases spanning the gap. The CDR3 length is 15 residues. Germline-derived CDR1 and CDR2 are SEHNR and FQNEAQ (reference sequence). The CDR3 region is CASSFSQVNTGELFF. The CDR3 DNA reads as TGTGCCAGCAGCTTCTCGCAGGTTAACACCGGGGAGCTGTTTTTT.

The chain combines TRBV5-4 with TRBJ1-3; D is perhaps TRBD1 (5 bases). The CDR3 covers 16 residues. The germline gives CDR1 SGHNT, CDR2 YYREEE (reference sequence). With 3 bases removed from V and 0 bases from J, the gap between germline ends came to 13 bases. DNA of the CDR3: TGTGCCAGCAGCTCCGGGGGGGGTGCCTCTGGAAACACCATATATTTT. It is translated as CASSSGGGASGNTIYF. Full variable domain (remainder filled in from reference TRBV5-4 and TRBJ1-3): ETGVTQSPTHLIKTRGQQVTLRCSSQSGHNTVSWYQQALGQGPQFIFQYYREEENGRGNFPPRFSGLQFPNYSSELNVNALELDDSALYLCASSSGGGASGNTIYFGEGSWLTVV.

The chain carries TRBV25-1 and TRBJ2-7; maybe TRBD1 (6 bases). The germline gives CDR1 MGHDK, CDR2 SYGVNS. With 8 bases removed from V and 3 bases from J, the gap between germline ends came to 20 bases. The CDR3 contains 15 residues. The CDR3 DNA sequence: TGTGCCAGCGTTGCTGGCAGGGACATCAGCTACGAGCAGTACGTC. Translated, it gives CASVAGRDISYEQYV.

V usage is TRBV10-3 and J usage is TRBJ1-5, with 7 bases identical to TRBD1. CDR1 and CDR2 (germline): ENHRY, SYGVKD. Trimming removed 10 bases from V and 5 bases from J; junction bases left unmatched: 5. This CDR3 spans 12 amino acids. As DNA, the CDR3 is TGTGCCAGTAACACAGGGGATCAGCCCCAGCATTTT. The encoded protein is CASNTGDQPQHF.

The chain is built from TRBV25-1 and TRBJ2-1; TRBD1 matches at 7 bases. V lost 3 bases and J lost 6; bases outside the gene matches: 8. Germline values: CDR1 MGHDK, CDR2 SYGVNS. The CDR3 loop spans 15 amino acids. The chain's CDR3 is CASSETGSYFNEQFF. The CDR3 coding sequence is TGTGCCAGCAGTGAGACAGGGAGTTACTTCAATGAGCAGTTCTTC.

The J gene is TRBJ1-2, the V gene TRBV30; no clear D gene. V lost 0 bases to trimming and J lost 5 bases, with 16 bases between them. The CDR3 spans 15 residues. CDR1 and CDR2 from the germline V gene are GTSNPN and SVGIG (reference sequence). CDR3 bases: TGTGCCTGGAGTGTAAAGGGCGCAGGCGGGTATGGCTACACCTTC. Translation: CAWSVKGAGGYGYTF.

V and J are TRBV11-2 and TRBJ2-7; 11 bases are a match to TRBD2. Trimming took 4 bases from V and 2 from J; bases not matched to a gene: 4. The germline gives CDR1 SGHAT, CDR2 FQNNGV. The CDR3 length is 15 residues. CDR3 sequence: CASSSIAGGPYEQYF. The CDR3 DNA reads TGTGCCAGCAGCTCCATAGCGGGGGGGCCCTACGAGCAGTACTTC.

This chain links TRBV7-9 with TRBJ2-1; the match to TRBD2 covers 13 bases. The J segment lost 8 bases and the V segment lost 3 bases, leaving 4 bases of the junction unmatched. Germline-derived CDR1 and CDR2 are SEHNR and FQNEAQ (reference sequence). CDR3 length: 15 residues. CDR3 region: CASSFRTSGSDEQFF. The CDR3 region has the DNA TGTGCCAGCAGCTTCCGGACTAGCGGGAGTGATGAGCAGTTCTTC.

V and J are TRBV5-1 and TRBJ2-5, with 8 bases identical to TRBD1. Germline CDR1 reads SGHRS; CDR2 reads YFSETQ. Trimming at V came to 4 bases and at J to 5 bases, leaving 10 bases not matched to a gene. The CDR3 totals 15 residues. The CDR3 reads CASSPMDRVRETQYF. CDR3 DNA: TGCGCCAGCAGCCCAATGGACAGGGTTAGGGAGACCCAGTACTTC. The entire variable domain, with the rest obtained from reference TRBV5-1 and TRBJ2-5, is as follows: KAGVTQTPRYLIKTRGQQVTLSCSPISGHRSVSWYQQTPGQGLQFLFEYFSETQRNKGNFPGRFSGRQFSNSRSEMNVSTLELGDSALYLCASSPMDRVRETQYFGPGTRLLVL.

Here the CDR3 reads CASSLEVLGPSPLHF. For the CDR3, the DNA is TGCGCCAGCAGCTTGGAGGTTCTAGGTCCTTCACCCCTCCACTTT. This chain joins TRBV5-1 and TRBJ1-6; D gene ambiguous. Trimming removed 0 bases from V and 9 bases from J, with 13 bases in between. CDR1 SGHRS and CDR2 YFSETQ come from the germline V gene. CDR3 length: 15 amino acids.

The chain carries TRBV6-7 and TRBJ2-3; 10 bases fit TRBD2. TRBV6-7 counts as an open reading frame of uncertain function. The CDR3 totals 19 residues. V was pared by 0 bases and J by 1 base, with 10 bases of the junction left unmatched. The CDR3 coding sequence is TGTGCCAGCAGTTACTCGAGAAGCGGGGGGGCCCGATGCACAGATACGCAGTATTTT. It codes for CASSYSRSGGARCTDTQYF.

This chain joins TRBV27 and TRBJ1-2, with 9 bases that match TRBD1. The junction had 2 bases not matched to a gene; V was cut back by 4 bases and J by 2 bases. The CDR3 covers 14 residues. Germline CDR1 MNHEY, CDR2 SMNVEV (reference sequence). CDR3 residues: CASSSGQGNYGYTF. The DNA for the CDR3 is TGTGCCAGCAGTTCGGGACAGGGAAACTATGGCTACACCTTC.

The rearrangement links TRBV9 to TRBJ1-1, with no clear D. The germline V gene encodes CDR1 SGDLS and CDR2 YYNGEE. The CDR3 spans 13 residues. The ends were cut back, 0 bases at V and 5 bases at J, with 8 bases in the middle. CDR3 amino acids: CASSVGPETEAFF. The CDR3 DNA sequence: TGTGCCAGCAGCGTAGGCCCGGAGACTGAAGCTTTCTTT.